This TCR beta chain is from a study of blood T cell repertoires in COVID-19. The wider study: The cDNA or gDNA used as material had been derived from T cells, B-cell-depleted T cells, or PBMCs.

The CDR3 spans 12 residues. Looked up from germline, CDR1 is MNHEY and CDR2 is SMNVEV (reference sequence). V was clipped by 2 bases and J by 8 bases, with 9 bases between them. Clones were sequenced by immunoSEQ multiplex PCR, and TCRdb holds only the in-frame ones, with some missing. The table lists roughly 30,000 clones, around 80% of them singletons. The chain carries TRBV27 and TRBJ1-2; no reliable D call. Material: peripheral blood. The TCR sequence derives from a woman of 80 years or more with acute or convalescent COVID-19. The CDR3 loop reads CASSLRGYGYTF. CDR3 sequence (DNA): TGTGCCAGCAGTTTACGGGGTTACGGCTACACCTTC.